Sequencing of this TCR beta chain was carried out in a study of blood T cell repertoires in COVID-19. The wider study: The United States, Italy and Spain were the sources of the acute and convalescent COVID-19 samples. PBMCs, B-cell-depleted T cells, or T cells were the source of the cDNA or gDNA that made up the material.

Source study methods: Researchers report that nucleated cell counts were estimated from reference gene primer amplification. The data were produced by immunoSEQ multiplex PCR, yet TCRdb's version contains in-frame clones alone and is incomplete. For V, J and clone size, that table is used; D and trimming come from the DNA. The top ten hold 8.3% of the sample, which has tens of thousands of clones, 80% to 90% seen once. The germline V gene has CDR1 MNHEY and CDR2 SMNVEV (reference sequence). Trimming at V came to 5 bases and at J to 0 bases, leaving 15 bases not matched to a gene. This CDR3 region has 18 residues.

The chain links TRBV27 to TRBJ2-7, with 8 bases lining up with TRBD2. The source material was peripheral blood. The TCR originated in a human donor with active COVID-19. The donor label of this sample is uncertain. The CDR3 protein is CASSPPDMAGGLSYEQYF. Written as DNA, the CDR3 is TGTGCCAGCAGTCCCCCCGATATGGCGGGAGGCCTCTCCTACGAGCAGTACTTC.